This TCR beta chain was profiled in a study of cytomegalovirus exposure and HLA in healthy donors. Study-wide context: Inside one of the first data releases sat about 91 million unique TCRs taken from HLA-typed donors.

The study ran its PCR with 60 Vbeta and 13 Jbeta primers. This table comes from immunoSEQ multiplex PCR, and its TCRdb copy is limited to in-frame clones, with some not included. The sample gives 150,000 to 200,000 clones, around 85% of which show up once; around 4% is in the top ten. Looked up from germline, CDR1 is WNHNN and CDR2 is SYGVQD (reference sequence). The J segment lost 7 bases and the V segment lost 5 bases, leaving 12 bases of the junction unmatched. CDR3 size: 15 residues. At collection, donors were nominally healthy, but unrecorded immune exposures were probable. This receptor was taken from a man aged 35 to 55 in good health and CMV-seronegative. The sample consisted of PBMCs. The gene calls are TRBV10-1 and TRBJ1-1; 8 bases agree with TRBD1. The CDR3 DNA follows: TGCGCCAGCAGTTCCTCCGGGACAGGAAGATATGAAGCTTTCTTT. Its translation is CASSSSGTGRYEAFF.